This T cell receptor beta chain was retrieved from a study of T-cell reconstitution after alpha-beta-depleted transplantation in children. As it was prepared, the TCRbeta library received unique molecular identifiers. TCRdb reprocessed the PCR reads with MiXCR, giving one entry per CDR3 protein. Of some 490,000 distinct CDR3 sequences listed, about 12% are singletons. Looked up from germline, CDR1 is SQVTM and CDR2 is ANQGSEA. The junction had 3 bases not matched to a gene; V was cut back by 0 bases and J by 4 bases. The CDR3 spans 15 residues. The chain links TRBV29-1 to TRBJ1-2, with 12 bases matching TRBD1. Here the sequenced sample was PBMCs from the stem cell graft donor, taken from the stem cell graft. This receptor was obtained from a human donor who donated a stem cell graft to a child with combined immunodeficiency. Written as DNA, the CDR3 is TGCAGCGTTGAAGATGGGACAGGGGGCGGCTATGGCTACACCTTC. It encodes CSVEDGTGGGYGYTF.